This T cell receptor beta chain came from a study of HIV-infected patients and healthy controls. All unsorted peripheral T cells were captured because whole blood was used without fractionation. Exclusions covered tumors, febrile or AIDS-related illness, and hepatitis B or C coinfection. About 540 ng RNA was reverse transcribed with alpha and beta constant-region primers. Each of the alpha and beta chains got its own library through chain-specific third strand synthesis with indices. Ligation attached cDNA to a 5' RACE adapter that carried a random hexamer and SP2 site. TCRdb called the 5' RACE reads again in MiXCR, with one record for every CDR3 protein. The table lists roughly 8,100 distinct CDR3 sequences, about 7.5% of them singletons. This clonotype was picked up many times. The junction does not match germline at one end; this may be a read error. CDR1 is SSHAT and CDR2 is FNYEAQ in the germline V gene (reference sequence). This CDR3 region has 13 residues.

The receptor was isolated from an adult with HIV infection. V is TRBV7-7 and J is TRBJ2-3; D remains unclear. The material was blood, obtained before antiretroviral therapy. The CDR3 bases are TGTGCTAGCAGCCCCCGCGGAACAGATACGCAGTATTTT. Translated, it gives CASSPRGTDTQYF.